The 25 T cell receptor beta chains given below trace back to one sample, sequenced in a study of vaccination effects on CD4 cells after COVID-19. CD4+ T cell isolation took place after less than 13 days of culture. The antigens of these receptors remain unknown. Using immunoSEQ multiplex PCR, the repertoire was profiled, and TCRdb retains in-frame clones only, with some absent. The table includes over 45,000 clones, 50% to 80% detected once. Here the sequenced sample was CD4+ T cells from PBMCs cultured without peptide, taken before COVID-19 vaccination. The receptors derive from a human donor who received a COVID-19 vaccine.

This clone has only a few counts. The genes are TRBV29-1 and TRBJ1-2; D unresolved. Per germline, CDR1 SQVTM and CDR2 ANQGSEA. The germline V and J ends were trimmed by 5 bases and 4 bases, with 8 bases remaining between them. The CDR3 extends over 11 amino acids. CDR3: CSVLLSYGYTF. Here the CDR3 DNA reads TGCAGCGTTCTGCTGTCCTATGGCTACACCTTC.

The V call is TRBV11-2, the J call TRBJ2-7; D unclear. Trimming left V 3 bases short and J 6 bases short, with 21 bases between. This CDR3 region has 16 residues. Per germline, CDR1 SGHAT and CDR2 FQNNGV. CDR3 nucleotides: TGTGCCAGCAGCTTCTCCACTTCAATGACATTTGCCGAGCAGTACTTC. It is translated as CASSFSTSMTFAEQYF.

In DNA, the CDR3 is TGTGCCAGCAGCCAAGGGACTGTAACCCTTCAAGAGACCCAGTACTTC. Translation gives CASSQGTVTLQETQYF. V and J are TRBV3-1 (or the pseudogene TRBV3-2) and TRBJ2-5; possibly TRBD2 for D (5 bases). Germline lookup yields CDR1 LGHDT and CDR2 YNNKEL (reference sequence). CDR3 length: 16 amino acids. V dropped 1 base and J dropped 2 bases, with 14 bases sitting between them.

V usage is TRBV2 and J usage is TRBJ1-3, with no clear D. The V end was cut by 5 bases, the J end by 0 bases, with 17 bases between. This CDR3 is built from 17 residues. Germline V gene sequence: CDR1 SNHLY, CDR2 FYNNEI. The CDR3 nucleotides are TGTGCCAGCAGTACATTCCCCTCCGGAGGCTCTGGAAACACCATATATTTT. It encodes CASSTFPSGGSGNTIYF. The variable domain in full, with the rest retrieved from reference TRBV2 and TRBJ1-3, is EPEVTQTPSHQVTQMGQEVILRCVPISNHLYFYWYRQILGQKVEFLVSFYNNEISEKSEIFDDQFSVERPDGSNFTLKIRSTKLEDSAMYFCASSTFPSGGSGNTIYFGEGSWLTVV.

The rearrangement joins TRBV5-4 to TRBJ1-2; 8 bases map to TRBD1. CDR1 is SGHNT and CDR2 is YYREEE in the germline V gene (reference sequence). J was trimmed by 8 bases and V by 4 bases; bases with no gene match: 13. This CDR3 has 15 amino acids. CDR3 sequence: CASSPDLGQVWGYTF. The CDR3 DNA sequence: TGTGCCAGCAGCCCCGACTTGGGACAGGTCTGGGGCTACACCTTC.

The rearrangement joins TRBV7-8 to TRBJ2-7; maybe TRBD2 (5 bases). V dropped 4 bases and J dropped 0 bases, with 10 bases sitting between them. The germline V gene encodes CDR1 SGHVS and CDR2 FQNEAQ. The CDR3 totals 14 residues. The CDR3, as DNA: TGTGCCAGCAGCTCCCGGACTGGCTCCTACGAGCAGTACTTC. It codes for CASSSRTGSYEQYF.

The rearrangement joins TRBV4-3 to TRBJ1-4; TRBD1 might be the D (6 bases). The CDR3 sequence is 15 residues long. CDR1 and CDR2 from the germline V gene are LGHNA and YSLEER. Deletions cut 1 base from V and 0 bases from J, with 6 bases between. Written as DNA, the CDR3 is TGCGCCAGCAGCCAAGGGACAGCAACTAATGAAAAACTGTTTTTT. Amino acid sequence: CASSQGTATNEKLFF.

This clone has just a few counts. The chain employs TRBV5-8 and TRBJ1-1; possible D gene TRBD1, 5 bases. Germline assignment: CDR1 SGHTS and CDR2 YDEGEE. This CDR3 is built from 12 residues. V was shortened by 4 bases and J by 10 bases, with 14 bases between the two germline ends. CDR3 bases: TGTGCCAGCAGCAACGGTAAGGGGCCAGCTTTCTTT. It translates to CASSNGKGPAFF.

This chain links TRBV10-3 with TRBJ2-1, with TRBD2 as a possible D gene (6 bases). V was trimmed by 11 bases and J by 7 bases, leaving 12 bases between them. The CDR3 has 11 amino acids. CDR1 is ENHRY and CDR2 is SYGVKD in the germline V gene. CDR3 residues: CAGGSVNEQFF. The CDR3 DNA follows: TGTGCCGGGGGGTCTGTGAATGAGCAGTTCTTC.

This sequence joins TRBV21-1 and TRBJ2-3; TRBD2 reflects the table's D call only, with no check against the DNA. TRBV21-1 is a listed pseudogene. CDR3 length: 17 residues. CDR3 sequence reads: CASSKVNYQPSTDTQYF. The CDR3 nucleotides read TGTGCCAGCAGCAAAGTGAACTACCAACCGAGCACAGATACGCAGTATTTT.

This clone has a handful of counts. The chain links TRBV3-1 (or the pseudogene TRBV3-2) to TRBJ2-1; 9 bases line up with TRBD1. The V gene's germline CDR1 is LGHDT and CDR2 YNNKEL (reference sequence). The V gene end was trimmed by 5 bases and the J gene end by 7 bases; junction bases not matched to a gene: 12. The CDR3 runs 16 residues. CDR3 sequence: CASSSFGTGKRNEQFF. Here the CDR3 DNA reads TGTGCCAGCAGCTCCTTTGGGACAGGGAAAAGAAATGAGCAGTTCTTC.

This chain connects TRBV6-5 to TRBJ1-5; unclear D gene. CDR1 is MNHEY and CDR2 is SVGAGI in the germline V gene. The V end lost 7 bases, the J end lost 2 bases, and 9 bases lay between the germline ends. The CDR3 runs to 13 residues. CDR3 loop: CASKVSGNQPQHF. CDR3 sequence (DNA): TGTGCCAGCAAGGTTTCGGGCAATCAGCCCCAGCATTTT.

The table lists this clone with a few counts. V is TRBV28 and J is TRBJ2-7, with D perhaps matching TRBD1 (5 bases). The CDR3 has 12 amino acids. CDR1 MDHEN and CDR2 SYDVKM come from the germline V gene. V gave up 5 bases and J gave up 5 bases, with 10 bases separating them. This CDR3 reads CASSTQGNEQYF. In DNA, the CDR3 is TGTGCCAGCAGTACCCAGGGAAACGAGCAGTACTTC.

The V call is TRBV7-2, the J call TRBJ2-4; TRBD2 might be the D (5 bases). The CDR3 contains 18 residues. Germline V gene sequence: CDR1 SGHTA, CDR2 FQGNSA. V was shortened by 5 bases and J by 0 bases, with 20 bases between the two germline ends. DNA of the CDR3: TGTGCCAGCAGCCCCAGAAAGGGCGGCGGACTAGCCAAAAACATTCAGTACTTC. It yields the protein CASSPRKGGGLAKNIQYF.

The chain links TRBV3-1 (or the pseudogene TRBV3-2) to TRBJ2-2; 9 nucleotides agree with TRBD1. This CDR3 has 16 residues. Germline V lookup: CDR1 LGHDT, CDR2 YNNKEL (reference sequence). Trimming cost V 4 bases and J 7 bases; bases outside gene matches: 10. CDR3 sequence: CASSRGNRGQVGELFF. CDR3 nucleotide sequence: TGTGCCAGCAGCCGAGGAAACAGGGGGCAGGTCGGGGAGCTGTTTTTT.

CDR3 sequence (DNA): TGTGCCAGCAGATCAGGGGGCTCAAACACTGAAGCTTTCTTT. Protein sequence: CASRSGGSNTEAFF. The chain couples TRBV6-5 to TRBJ1-1, with TRBD1 matching 8 bases. Germline V gene sequence: CDR1 MNHEY, CDR2 SVGAGI. The CDR3 is made up of 14 amino acids. The J segment lost 2 bases and the V segment lost 6 bases, leaving 5 bases of the junction unmatched.

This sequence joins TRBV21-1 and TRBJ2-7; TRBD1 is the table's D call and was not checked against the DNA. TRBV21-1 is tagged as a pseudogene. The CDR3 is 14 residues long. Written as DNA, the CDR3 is TGTGCCAGCAGCAAAGGGGACAGGGGTGCCGAGCAGTACTTC. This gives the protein CASSKGDRGAEQYF.

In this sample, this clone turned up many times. In DNA form, the CDR3 reads TGTGCCAGCAGTGAATCGGGGGGGGCTTACAATGAGCAGTTCTTC. Translated, it gives CASSESGGAYNEQFF. This sequence joins TRBV2 and TRBJ2-1; 8 bases map to TRBD2. This CDR3 is built from 15 residues. CDR1 is SNHLY, CDR2 FYNNEI, per germline. With V trimmed by 2 bases and J by 4 bases, 4 bases remained unmatched.

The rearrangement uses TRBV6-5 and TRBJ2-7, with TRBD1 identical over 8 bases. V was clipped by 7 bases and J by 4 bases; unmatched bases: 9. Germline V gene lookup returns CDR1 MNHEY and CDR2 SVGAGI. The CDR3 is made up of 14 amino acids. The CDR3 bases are TGTGCCAGCAAGCGCCAGGGGGCCTCTTACGAGCAGTACTTC. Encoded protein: CASKRQGASYEQYF.

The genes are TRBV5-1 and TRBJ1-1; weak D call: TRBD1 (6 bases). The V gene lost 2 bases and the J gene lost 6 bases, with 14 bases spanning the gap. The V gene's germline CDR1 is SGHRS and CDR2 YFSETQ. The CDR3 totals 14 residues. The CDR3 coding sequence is TGCGCCAGCAGCTTAGGGGGGGTCAGCCCTGAAGCTTTCTTT. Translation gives CASSLGGVSPEAFF.

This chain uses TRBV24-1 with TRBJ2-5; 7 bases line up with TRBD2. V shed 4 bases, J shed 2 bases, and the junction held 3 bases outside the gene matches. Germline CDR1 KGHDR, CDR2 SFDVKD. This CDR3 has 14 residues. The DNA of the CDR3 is TGTGCCACCAGTGAAAGCGGGGCTCAAGAGACCCAGTACTTC. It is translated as CATSESGAQETQYF.

This CDR3 reads CASSPYGKLSEKLFF. The CDR3 region has the DNA TGTGCCAGCAGTCCCTATGGAAAGCTGTCAGAAAAACTGTTTTTT. V and J are TRBV27 and TRBJ1-4; no firm D call. Trimming took off 5 bases at V and 8 bases at J, with 18 bases between the two ends. The CDR3 is 15 amino acids. Germline V gene data show CDR1 as MNHEY and CDR2 as SMNVEV (reference sequence).

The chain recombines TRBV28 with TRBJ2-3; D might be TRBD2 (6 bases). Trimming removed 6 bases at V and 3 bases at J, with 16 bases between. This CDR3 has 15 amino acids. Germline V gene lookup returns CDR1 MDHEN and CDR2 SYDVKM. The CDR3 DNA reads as TGTGCCAGCAGCTCCCGGGGCGCGGGGACAGATACGCAGTATTTT. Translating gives CASSSRGAGTDTQYF. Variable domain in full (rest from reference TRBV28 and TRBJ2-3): DVKVTQSSRYLVKRTGEKVFLECVQDMDHENMFWYRQDPGLGLRLIYFSYDVKMKEKGDIPEGYSVSREKKERFSLILESASTNQTSMYLCASSSRGAGTDTQYFGPGTRLTVL.

CDR3 nucleotide sequence: TGCGCCAGCAGCTTGTTCGGGAGAGGGGGAGATACGCAGTATTTT. Translated: CASSLFGRGGDTQYF. The chain is built from TRBV5-1 and TRBJ2-3, with D possibly called TRBD1 or TRBD2 (6 bases each). The V end lost 1 base, the J end lost 5 bases, and 14 bases lay between the germline ends. The CDR3 extends over 15 amino acids. Germline lookup yields CDR1 SGHRS and CDR2 YFSETQ.

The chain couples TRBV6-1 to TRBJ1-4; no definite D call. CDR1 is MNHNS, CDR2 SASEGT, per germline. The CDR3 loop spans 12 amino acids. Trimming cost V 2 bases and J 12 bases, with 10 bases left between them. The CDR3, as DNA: TGTGCCAGCAGTGAAAAGGAGTTCGAACTGTTTTTT. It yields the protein CASSEKEFELFF.